The entry below gives a single T cell receptor beta chain sequence along with its context. One end of the junction does not line up with germline, which may come from a read error. This sample is part of a study of shared clonotypes between healthy human individuals. Germline V gene lookup returns CDR1 MGHRA and CDR2 YSYEKL. CDR3 length: 15 amino acids. Both subsets, CD45RA+ naive and CD45RA-negative memory, were split from the CD4+ cells. Authors' analysis steps: Owing to the provision of junction-only sequences devoid of quality scores by immunoSEQ, filtering differed. TCRdb's table, derived via immunoSEQ multiplex PCR, lists solely in-frame clones and lacks some. The DNA gave D and trimming, while V, J and clone size come from that table. The data hold more than 2,000,000 clones, with 90% to 95% observed a single time.

The V and J genes are TRBV4-1 and TRBJ2-5; 7 nucleotides line up with TRBD1. The sequencing sample was made of naive CD4+ T cells sorted from blood. Indicated subset: CD45RA+ positively selected. The TCR sequence derives from a man in his late teens or twenties in good health. DNA of the CDR3: TGCGCCAGCAGCCAGGACAGGACCACCCAAGAGGCCCAGTACTTC. Its protein product is CASSQDRTTQEAQYF.